The 11 T cell receptor beta chains listed next were all sequenced from one sample in a study of blood T cell repertoires in COVID-19. The table came from immunoSEQ multiplex PCR; TCRdb's copy has only in-frame clones and leaves some out. The table includes more than 95,000 clones, about 86% detected once. Sequencing was carried out using peripheral blood. The receptors originated from a woman in her sixties in a cohort sampled during active or convalescent COVID-19.

The rearrangement uses TRBV5-4 and TRBJ2-2; 15 bases line up with TRBD2. From germline, CDR1 is SGHNT and CDR2 YYREEE (reference sequence). The CDR3 consists of 17 residues. J gave up 5 bases and V 4 bases, and 6 bases lay outside the gene matches. Here the CDR3 DNA reads TGTGCCAGCAGCCGAGGACTAGCGGGAGGGAAAACCGGGGAGCTGTTTTTT. This codes for CASSRGLAGGKTGELFF.

V usage is TRBV3-1 (or the pseudogene TRBV3-2) and J usage is TRBJ2-7; perhaps TRBD1 as D (6 bases). In germline, CDR1 is LGHDT, CDR2 YNNKEL (reference sequence). V lost 1 base and J lost 1, with 20 bases in between. The CDR3 has 18 amino acids. CDR3 in amino acids: CASSQGSSTGFGSYEQYF. The DNA of the CDR3 is TGTGCCAGCAGCCAAGGTTCCTCAACAGGGTTTGGGTCCTACGAGCAGTACTTC.

J is TRBJ1-1 and V is TRBV3-1 (or the pseudogene TRBV3-2); D unclear. From germline, CDR1 is LGHDT and CDR2 YNNKEL (reference sequence). This CDR3 is built from 14 residues. Trimming left V 2 bases short and J 6 bases short, with 13 bases between. In DNA form, the CDR3 reads TGTGCCAGCAGCCAACTACGACAAGTACCTGAAGCTTTCTTT. Translating gives CASSQLRQVPEAFF.

The V gene is TRBV30, the J gene TRBJ1-6, with TRBD1 matching 9 bases. There are 14 residues in the CDR3. In germline, CDR1 is GTSNPN, CDR2 SVGIG (reference sequence). After removal of 3 bases from V and 12 bases from J, the junction contained 9 bases not matched to a gene. CDR3 sequence (DNA): TGTGCCTGGAGGACCGGGACAGGGCCCTTACCCCTCCACTTT. Its protein product is CAWRTGTGPLPLHF.

This chain joins TRBV19 and TRBJ1-1, with no clear D. The ends were cut back, 5 bases at V and 1 base at J, with 17 bases in the middle. CDR3 size: 16 residues. The V gene's germline CDR1 is LNHDA and CDR2 SQIVND (reference sequence). The CDR3 loop is CASSLRQAQRNTEAFF. The CDR3 DNA is TGTGCCAGTAGTCTCCGGCAGGCCCAACGGAACACTGAAGCTTTCTTT.

V gene TRBV28 combines with J gene TRBJ2-1; 12 nucleotides align to TRBD2. CDR1 and CDR2 (germline): MDHEN, SYDVKM. The CDR3 consists of 19 residues. V was pared by 2 bases and J by 0 bases, with 8 bases of the junction left unmatched. The CDR3 region has the DNA TGTGCCAGCAGTTTAGGGGACAGGGGACTAGCGGGCTCCTACAATGAGCAGTTCTTC. Translated, it gives CASSLGDRGLAGSYNEQFF.

J is TRBJ2-2 and V is TRBV30; perhaps TRBD1 as D (5 bases). V lost 0 bases and J lost 6, with 11 bases in between. Looked up from germline, CDR1 is GTSNPN and CDR2 is SVGIG (reference sequence). This CDR3 is built from 14 residues. In DNA, the CDR3 is TGTGCCTGGAGTGTAACACAAGGGGCCGGGGAGCTGTTTTTT. Residues: CAWSVTQGAGELFF.

V gene TRBV19 combines with J gene TRBJ2-2; 11 positions match TRBD1. Per the germline V gene, CDR1 is LNHDA and CDR2 is SQIVND (reference sequence). The V and J ends lost 7 bases and 2 bases, in that order; junction bases with no gene match: 15. The CDR3 sequence is 19 residues long. DNA of the CDR3: TGTGCCAGTACCTGGGACAGGGGGAAATCTGGAGTTAACACCGGGGAGCTGTTTTTT. Translated: CASTWDRGKSGVNTGELFF.

The chain couples TRBV6-5 to TRBJ1-1; D possibly corresponds to TRBD1 (5 bases). Germline V gene lookup returns CDR1 MNHEY and CDR2 SVGAGI. The CDR3 is made up of 14 amino acids. The V end was cut by 7 bases, the J end by 1 base, with 13 bases between. The CDR3 DNA follows: TGTGCCAGCATACTCGACAGAAGGAACACTGAAGCTTTCTTT. As protein: CASILDRRNTEAFF.

The CDR3 DNA reads as TGTGCCAGCAGCCAAGATTTCAGTTTCTCCTACGAGCAGTACTTC. Translating it yields CASSQDFSFSYEQYF. The V gene is TRBV4-2, the J gene TRBJ2-7; unclear D gene. Trimming shortened V by 0 bases and J by 0 bases, and 9 bases separated the two germline ends. Germline V gives CDR1 LGHNA, CDR2 YNFKEQ. This CDR3 contains 15 residues.

This chain links TRBV5-1 with TRBJ2-3; unclear D gene. Trimming took 2 bases from V and 1 from J, leaving 11 bases between them. The length of the CDR3 is 15 residues. Germline CDR1 reads SGHRS; CDR2 reads YFSETQ. CDR3 in amino acids: CASSFSERRTDTQYF. The CDR3 DNA reads as TGCGCCAGCAGCTTCTCTGAGCGACGCACAGATACGCAGTATTTT.